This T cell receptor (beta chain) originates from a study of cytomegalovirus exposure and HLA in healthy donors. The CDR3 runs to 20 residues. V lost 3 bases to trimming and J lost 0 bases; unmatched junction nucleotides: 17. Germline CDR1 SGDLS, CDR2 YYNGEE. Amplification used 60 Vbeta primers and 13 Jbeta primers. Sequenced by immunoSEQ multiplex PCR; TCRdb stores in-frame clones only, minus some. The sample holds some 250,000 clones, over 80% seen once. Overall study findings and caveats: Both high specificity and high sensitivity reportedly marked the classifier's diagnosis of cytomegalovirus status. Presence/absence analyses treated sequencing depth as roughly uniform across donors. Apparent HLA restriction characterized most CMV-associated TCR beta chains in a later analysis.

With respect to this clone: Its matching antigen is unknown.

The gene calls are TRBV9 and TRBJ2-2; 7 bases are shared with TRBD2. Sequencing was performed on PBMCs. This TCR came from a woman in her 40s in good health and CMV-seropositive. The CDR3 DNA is TGTGCCAGCAGCGCATCAAGCGGGGCTAGCGGCAGATCGAACACCGGGGAGCTGTTTTTT. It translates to CASSASSGASGRSNTGELFF.